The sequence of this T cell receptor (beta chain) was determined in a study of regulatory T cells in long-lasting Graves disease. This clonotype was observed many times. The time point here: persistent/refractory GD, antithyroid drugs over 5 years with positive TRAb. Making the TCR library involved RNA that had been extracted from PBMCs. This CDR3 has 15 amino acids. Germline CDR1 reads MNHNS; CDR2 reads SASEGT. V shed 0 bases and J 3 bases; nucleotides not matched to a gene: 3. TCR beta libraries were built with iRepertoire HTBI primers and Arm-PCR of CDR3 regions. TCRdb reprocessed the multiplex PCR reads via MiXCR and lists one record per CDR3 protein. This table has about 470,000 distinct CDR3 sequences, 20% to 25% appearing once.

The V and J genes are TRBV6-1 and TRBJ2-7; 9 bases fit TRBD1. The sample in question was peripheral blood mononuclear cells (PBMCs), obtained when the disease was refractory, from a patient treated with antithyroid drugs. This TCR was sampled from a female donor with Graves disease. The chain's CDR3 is CASSEAGQGFYEQYF. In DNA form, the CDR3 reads TGTGCCAGCAGTGAAGCGGGACAGGGTTTCTACGAGCAGTACTTC.